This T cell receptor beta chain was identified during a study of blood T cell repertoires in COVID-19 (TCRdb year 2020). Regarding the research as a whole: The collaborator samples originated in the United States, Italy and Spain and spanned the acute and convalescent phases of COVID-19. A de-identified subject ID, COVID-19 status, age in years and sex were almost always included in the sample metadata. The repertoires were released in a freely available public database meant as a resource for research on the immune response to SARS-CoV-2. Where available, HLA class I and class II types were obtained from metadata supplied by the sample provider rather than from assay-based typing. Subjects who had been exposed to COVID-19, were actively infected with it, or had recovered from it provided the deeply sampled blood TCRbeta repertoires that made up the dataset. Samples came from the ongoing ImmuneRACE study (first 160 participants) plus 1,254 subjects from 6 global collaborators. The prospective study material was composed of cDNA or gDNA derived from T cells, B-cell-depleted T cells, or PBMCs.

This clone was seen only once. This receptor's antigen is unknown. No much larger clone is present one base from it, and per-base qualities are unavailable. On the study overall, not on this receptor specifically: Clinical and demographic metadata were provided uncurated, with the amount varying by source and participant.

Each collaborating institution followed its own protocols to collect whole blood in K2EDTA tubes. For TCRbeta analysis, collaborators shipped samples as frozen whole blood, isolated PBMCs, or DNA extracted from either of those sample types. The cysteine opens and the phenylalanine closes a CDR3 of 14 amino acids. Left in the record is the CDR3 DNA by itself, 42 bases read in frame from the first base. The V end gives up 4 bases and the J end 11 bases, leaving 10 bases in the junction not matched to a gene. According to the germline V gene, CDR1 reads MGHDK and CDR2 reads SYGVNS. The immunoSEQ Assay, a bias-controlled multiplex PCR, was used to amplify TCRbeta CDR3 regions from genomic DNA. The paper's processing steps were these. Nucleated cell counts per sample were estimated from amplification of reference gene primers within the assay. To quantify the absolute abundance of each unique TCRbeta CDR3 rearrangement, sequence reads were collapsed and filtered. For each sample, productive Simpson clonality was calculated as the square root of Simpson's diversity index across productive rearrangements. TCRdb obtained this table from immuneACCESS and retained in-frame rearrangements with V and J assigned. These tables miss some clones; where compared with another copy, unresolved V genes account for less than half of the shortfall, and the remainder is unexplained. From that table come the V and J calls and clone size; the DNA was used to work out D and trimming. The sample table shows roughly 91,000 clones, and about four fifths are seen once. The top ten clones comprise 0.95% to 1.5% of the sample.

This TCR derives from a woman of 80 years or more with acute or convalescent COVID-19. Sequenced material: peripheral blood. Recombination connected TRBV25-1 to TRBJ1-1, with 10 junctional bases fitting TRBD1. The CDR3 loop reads CASSGDRGPSEAFF. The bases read TGTGCCAGCAGTGGGGACAGGGGCCCATCGGAGGCTTTCTTT.